This entry describes one T cell receptor (beta chain). In this sample, this clonotype turned up once. What this receptor recognizes is not known. No per-base quality is available; no much larger clone lies one base away. On its own, one read is weak support. This sample is drawn from a study of immune aging and cytomegalovirus after organ transplant (dated by TCRdb to the early 2020s). For the wider study: Every transplant recipient was given three-drug immunosuppression consisting of prednisone, tacrolimus, and mycophenolate.

General conclusions and limits of the study: CD57 was not measured in the sequencing data, so a conservative gene-based aging definition was used instead. Following viremia, cells with an aged phenotype rose post-transplant no matter the clone size, with the increase showing up earlier in large clones (days 200-264) than in small clones. Large clones contained a bigger proportion of TEMRA cells, and over time the seven largest clones (around 2,000 cells) picked up aged and TEMRA cells and lost TCM cells.

The CDR3, cysteine through phenylalanine, is 15 amino acids long. CDR3 DNA only is kept here, 45 bases in frame from base 1. In the germline V gene, CDR1 corresponds to SGHTA and CDR2 to FQGTGA. V is cut by 1 base and J by 6 bases, and the space between the germline ends is 15 bases. Libraries were made using single-cell sequencing. TCRdb names Illumina NovaSeq 6000 as the instrument used. The BD Rhapsody Targeted mRNA and AbSeq Reagent Kit was used in a microwell format for cell capture and library preparation. The libraries included TCR, sample tags, AbSeq, and targeted mRNA from the Human T-Cell Expression Panel, along with custom TOX and TOX2 primers. Libraries were sequenced on an Illumina NovaSeq. As for how the authors treated the data: The analysis covered roughly 9,800 cells in total, of which about 7,000 were CD8 T cells and about 4,500 were CD8 T cells with an identifiable TCR CDR3. On the Seven Bridges Genomics platform, raw data were run through the BD Rhapsody Targeted Analysis Pipeline with V(D)J processing. SeqGeq 1.6.0 was used for quality control, Sample Tag demultiplexing with Lex-BDSMK, clone identification with VDJ Explorer, and Seurat clustering. Clones comprising <1% of CD8 T cells were considered non-expanded; clones comprising >2.5% of the sample were considered clonal expansions. In TCRdb, the public reads were trimmed at Q25 with fastp and aligned with MiXCR, with productive beta chains retained. Identical CDR3 protein sequences are pooled into one entry, listed with their most common genes and DNA. In this record, the V and J calls reflect TCRdb's handling and not the investigators' own analysis. The sample data list 20,000 to 25,000 distinct CDR3 sequences, and roughly 36% of these were observed just once. Jointly, the top ten make up about 25% of the sample.

The time point label, as the study defines it: five sample-tagged time points from pre-transplant (day -1) to day 368 post-transplant, pooled. After thawing, PBMC were stimulated with a CMV IE-1 overlapping peptide library for 11 to 13 hours, with no transport inhibitors added. After thawing, cells were rested overnight and were then stimulated in R10 medium with CD28/CD49d costimulation. The IE-1 peptide library was made up of 15-amino-acid peptides, each overlapping by 11 amino acids. Each time point was barcoded with BD Single-Cell Multiplexing Kit Sample Tags, pooled, and stained with oligo-conjugated anti-CD45RA plus sorting antibodies. A BD FACSAria III was used to sort CMV-responsive CD8+CD137+ and CD4+CD154+ T cells at 4-way purity. Blood samples were drawn into EDTA vacutainers and processed by Ficoll gradient within 1-24 hours.

This specimen consisted of CMV peptide-activated CD4+ and CD8+ T cells sorted from blood, obtained at five time points, pooled. The cell subset or site label, as the study defines it: sorted CD8+CD137+ and CD4+CD154+ T cells after more than 9 h CMV IE-1 peptide stimulation. The sequence was collected from a female donor who had a heart transplant and CMV viremia. The chain employs TRBV7-3 and TRBJ1-2, with no reliable assignment of the D segment. CDR3 sequence: CASSLNGRLFDGYTF. In nucleotide form, the sequence is TGTGCCAGCAGCTTAAATGGGCGTTTGTTTGATGGCTACACCTTC.